The 9 T cell receptor beta chains listed next were all sequenced from one sample in a study of T-cell memory formation after mild COVID-19. TCRdb re-derived calls from the 5' RACE reads in MiXCR, one entry per CDR3 protein. The table records about 140,000 distinct CDR3 sequences, over 6% of them present only once. The sample was PBMCs or a T cell subset sorted from them (not recorded which). Receptors were obtained from an adult woman who had mild COVID-19 (a few samples of this study predate the infection). Cell type and time point are not known.

In its sample, this clonotype was seen many times. The genes are TRBV7-9 and TRBJ2-7; D is ambiguous. Per germline, CDR1 SEHNR and CDR2 FQNEAQ (reference sequence). With 5 bases removed from V and 2 bases from J, the gap between germline ends came to 13 bases. The CDR3 extends over 14 amino acids. CDR3: CASSQTGPPYEQYF. The CDR3 DNA reads as TGTGCCAGCAGCCAAACCGGGCCACCCTACGAGCAGTACTTC. Full variable domain (outside the CDR3, taken from reference TRBV7-9 and TRBJ2-7): DTGVSQNPRHKITKRGQNVTFRCDPISEHNRLYWYRQTLGQGPEFLTYFQNEAQLEKSRLLSDRFSAERPKGSFSTLEIQRTEQGDSAMYLCASSQTGPPYEQYFGPGTRLTVT.

In DNA, the CDR3 is TGTGCCAGCTCACCAGTTCTTAGCGGGAGGGCCCGCCATGGTGAGCAGTTCTTC. Translated, it gives CASSPVLSGRARHGEQFF. The J gene is TRBJ2-1, the V gene TRBV18; TRBD2 aligns across 11 bases. The CDR3 has 18 residues. The germline gives CDR1 KGHSH, CDR2 LQKENI. Germline trimming cut 2 bases from V and 9 bases from J; bases unmatched to any gene: 15.

This clonotype came up many times. This chain uses TRBV7-9 with TRBJ2-2; 7 nucleotides agree with TRBD1. The germline gives CDR1 SEHNR, CDR2 FQNEAQ (reference sequence). The junction had 3 bases not matched to a gene; V was cut back by 1 base and J by 1 base. The CDR3 is made up of 16 amino acids. In nucleotides, the CDR3 is TGTGCCAGCAGCTTAGTGGGGACAGAGAACACCGGGGAGCTGTTTTTT. It codes for CASSLVGTENTGELFF.

This clonotype was seen at least ten times. The V and J genes are TRBV11-3 and TRBJ1-1; 7 bases fit TRBD1. This CDR3 spans 13 amino acids. Germline CDR1 reads SGHNT; CDR2 reads YENEEA. V trimming: 6 bases; J trimming: 1 base; junction bases outside the gene matches: 2. In nucleotides, the CDR3 is TGTGCCAGCAGTCGGACAGGGAACACTGAAGCTTTCTTT. The encoded protein is CASSRTGNTEAFF.

This clonotype was seen repeatedly, ten times or more. The V call is TRBV18, the J call TRBJ2-5; 10 nucleotides agree with TRBD1. Germline CDR1 KGHSH, CDR2 LQKENI. The V and J ends lost 8 bases and 3 bases, in that order; junction bases with no gene match: 12. The CDR3 is 16 amino acids. CDR3: CASQTGTGVGEETQYF. In nucleotides, the CDR3 is TGTGCCAGCCAAACCGGGACAGGGGTTGGAGAAGAGACCCAGTACTTC.

This rearrangement joins TRBV15 to TRBJ2-1; 12 bases fit TRBD2. After removal of 1 base from V and 4 bases from J, the junction contained 5 bases not matched to a gene. There are 17 residues in the CDR3. The germline V gene has CDR1 LNHNV and CDR2 YYDKDF (reference sequence). CDR3: CATSRGTGTSGYNEQFF. In DNA, the CDR3 is TGTGCCACCAGCAGAGGCACCGGGACTAGCGGGTACAATGAGCAGTTCTTC. Filled out from reference TRBV15 and TRBJ2-1, the complete variable domain reads DAMVIQNPRYQVTQFGKPVTLSCSQTLNHNVMYWYQQKSSQAPKLLFHYYDKDFNNEADTPDNFQSRRPNTSFCFLDIRSPGLGDTAMYLCATSRGTGTSGYNEQFFGPGTRLTVL.

This clonotype has at least ten counts. The J gene is TRBJ1-2, the V gene TRBV7-3, with 7 positions matching TRBD1. The CDR3 has 16 amino acids. With V trimmed by 0 bases and J by 3 bases, 7 bases remained unmatched. CDR1 and CDR2 from the germline V gene are SGHTA and FQGTGA. The CDR3 DNA reads TGTGCCAGCAGCTTAACCCCTGGACAGGACCACTATGGCTACACCTTC. This translates into CASSLTPGQDHYGYTF.

V and J are TRBV12-3 or TRBV12-4 and TRBJ2-1, with D hard to call. CDR3 size: 14 residues. The V end lost 3 bases, the J end lost 8 bases, and 14 bases lay between the germline ends. The chain's CDR3 is CASSLRSSVDEQFF. Here the CDR3 DNA reads TGTGCCAGCAGTTTGAGGAGTTCCGTGGATGAGCAGTTCTTC.

The rearrangement uses TRBV12-3 or TRBV12-4 and TRBJ1-5, with D unclear. The germline V and J ends were trimmed by 0 bases and 5 bases, with 5 bases remaining between them. CDR3 length: 13 residues. This CDR3 reads CASSLALDQPQHF. The CDR3 nucleotides are TGTGCCAGCAGTTTAGCGCTCGATCAGCCCCAGCATTTT.